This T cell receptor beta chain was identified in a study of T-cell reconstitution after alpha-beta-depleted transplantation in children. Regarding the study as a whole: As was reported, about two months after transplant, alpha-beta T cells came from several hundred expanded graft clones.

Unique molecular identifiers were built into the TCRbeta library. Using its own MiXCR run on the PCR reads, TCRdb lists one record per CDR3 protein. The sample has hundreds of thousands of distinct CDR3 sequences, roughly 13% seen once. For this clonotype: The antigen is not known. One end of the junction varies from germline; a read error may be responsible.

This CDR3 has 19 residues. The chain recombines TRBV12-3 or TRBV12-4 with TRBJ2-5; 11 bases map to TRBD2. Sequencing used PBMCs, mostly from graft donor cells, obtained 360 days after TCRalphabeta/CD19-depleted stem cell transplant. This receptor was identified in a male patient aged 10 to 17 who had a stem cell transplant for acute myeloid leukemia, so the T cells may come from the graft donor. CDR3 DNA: TGTGCCAGCTGTTTAAATAGACTAGCGGGGTGGGAATACGAAGAGACCCAGTACTTC. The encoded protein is CASCLNRLAGWEYEETQYF.